This T cell receptor (beta chain) comes out of a study of cytomegalovirus exposure and HLA in healthy donors. Study-wide findings and caveats: Evidence from a later analysis indicated that most CMV-associated TCR beta chains looked HLA-restricted.

With respect to this clone: Its antigen is currently unknown.

Vbeta (60) and Jbeta (13) primers were used in the PCR. The assay was immunoSEQ multiplex PCR, and TCRdb's table has in-frame clones only and misses some. Of 170,000 or so clones listed, about three quarters are singletons. This CDR3 spans 16 amino acids. The V end lost 0 bases, the J end lost 4 bases, and 15 bases lay between the germline ends. Germline lookup yields CDR1 LNHNV and CDR2 YYDKDF (reference sequence). The V gene is TRBV15, the J gene TRBJ2-5, with a weak D call TRBD1 (7 bases). This sequence originates from a woman aged 50 to 60 in good health and CMV-seropositive. Material for sequencing was PBMCs. The CDR3 region has the DNA TGTGCCACCAGCAGAGATCGACAGGGAGGAGGAGAGACCCAGTACTTC. Protein sequence: CATSRDRQGGGETQYF. Complete variable domain (other parts from reference TRBV15 and TRBJ2-5): DAMVIQNPRYQVTQFGKPVTLSCSQTLNHNVMYWYQQKSSQAPKLLFHYYDKDFNNEADTPDNFQSRRPNTSFCFLDIRSPGLGDTAMYLCATSRDRQGGGETQYFGPGTRLLVL.